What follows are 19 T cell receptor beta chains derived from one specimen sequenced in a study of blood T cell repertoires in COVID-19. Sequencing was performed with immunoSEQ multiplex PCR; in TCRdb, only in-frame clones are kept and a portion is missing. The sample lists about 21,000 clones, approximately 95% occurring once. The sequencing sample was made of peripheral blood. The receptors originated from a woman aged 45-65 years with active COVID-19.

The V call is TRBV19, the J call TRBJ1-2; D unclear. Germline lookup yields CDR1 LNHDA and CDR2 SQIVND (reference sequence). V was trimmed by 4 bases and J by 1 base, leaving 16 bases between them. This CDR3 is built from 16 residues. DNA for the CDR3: TGTGCCAGTAGTACCGGGAACAGCGGCCTTAACTATGGCTACACCTTC. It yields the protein CASSTGNSGLNYGYTF.

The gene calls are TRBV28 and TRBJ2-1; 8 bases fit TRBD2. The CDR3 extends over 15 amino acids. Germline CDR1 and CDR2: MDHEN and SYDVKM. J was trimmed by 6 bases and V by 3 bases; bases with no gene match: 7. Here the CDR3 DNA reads TGTGCCAGCAGTTTGCAAAGCGGGGGACCCAATGAGCAGTTCTTC. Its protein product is CASSLQSGGPNEQFF.

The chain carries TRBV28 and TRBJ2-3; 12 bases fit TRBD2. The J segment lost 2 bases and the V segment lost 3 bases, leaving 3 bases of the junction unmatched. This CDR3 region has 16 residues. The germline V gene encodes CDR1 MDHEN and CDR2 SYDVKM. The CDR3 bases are TGTGCCAGCAGTTTGGGACTAGCGGGTAACACAGATACGCAGTATTTT. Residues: CASSLGLAGNTDTQYF.

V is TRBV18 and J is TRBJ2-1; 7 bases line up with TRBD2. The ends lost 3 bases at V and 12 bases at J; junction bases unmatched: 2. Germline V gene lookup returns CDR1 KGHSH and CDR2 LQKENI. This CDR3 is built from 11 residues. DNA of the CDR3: TGTGCCAGCTCACCCGGGACTATGCAGTTCTTC. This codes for CASSPGTMQFF.

This CDR3 is CASNQLGANVLTF. The CDR3, as DNA: TGTGCCAGCAATCAACTTGGGGCCAACGTCCTGACTTTC. The chain has TRBV28 and TRBJ2-6; D call uncertain. V gave up 7 bases and J gave up 3 bases, with 7 bases separating them. The CDR3 loop spans 13 amino acids. Germline-derived CDR1 and CDR2 are MDHEN and SYDVKM.

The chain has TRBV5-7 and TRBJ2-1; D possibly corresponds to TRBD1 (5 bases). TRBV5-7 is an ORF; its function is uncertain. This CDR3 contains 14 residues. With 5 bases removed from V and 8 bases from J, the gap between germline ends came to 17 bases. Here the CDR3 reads CASSLKGAGDEQFF. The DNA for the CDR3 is TGTGCCAGCAGTTTAAAAGGGGCTGGCGATGAGCAGTTCTTC.

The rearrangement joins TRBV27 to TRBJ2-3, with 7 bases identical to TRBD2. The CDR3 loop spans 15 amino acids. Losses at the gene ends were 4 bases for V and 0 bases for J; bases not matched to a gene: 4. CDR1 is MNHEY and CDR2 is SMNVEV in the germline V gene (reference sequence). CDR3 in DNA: TGTGCCAGCAGTTACTCGGGACTAAGCACAGATACGCAGTATTTT. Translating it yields CASSYSGLSTDTQYF.

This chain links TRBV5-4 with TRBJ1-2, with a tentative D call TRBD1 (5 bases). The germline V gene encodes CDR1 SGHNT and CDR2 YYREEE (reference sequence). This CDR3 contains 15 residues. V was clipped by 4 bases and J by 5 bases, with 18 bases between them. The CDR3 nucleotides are TGTGCCAGCAGCCCCACAGGAGGGCTCCCGTATGGCTACACCTTC. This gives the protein CASSPTGGLPYGYTF.

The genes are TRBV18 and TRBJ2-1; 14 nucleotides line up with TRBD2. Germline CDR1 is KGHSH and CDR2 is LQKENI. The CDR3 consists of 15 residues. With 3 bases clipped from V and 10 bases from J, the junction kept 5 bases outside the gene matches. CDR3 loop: CASSPGLAGAEEQFF. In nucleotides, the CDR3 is TGTGCCAGCTCACCGGGACTAGCGGGAGCGGAGGAGCAGTTCTTC.

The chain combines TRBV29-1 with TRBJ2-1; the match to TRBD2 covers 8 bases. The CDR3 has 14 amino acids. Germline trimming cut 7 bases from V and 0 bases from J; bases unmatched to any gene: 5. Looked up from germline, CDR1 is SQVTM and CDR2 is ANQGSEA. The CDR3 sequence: CSATSGGSYNEQFF. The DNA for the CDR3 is TGCAGCGCTACCAGCGGGGGCTCCTACAATGAGCAGTTCTTC.

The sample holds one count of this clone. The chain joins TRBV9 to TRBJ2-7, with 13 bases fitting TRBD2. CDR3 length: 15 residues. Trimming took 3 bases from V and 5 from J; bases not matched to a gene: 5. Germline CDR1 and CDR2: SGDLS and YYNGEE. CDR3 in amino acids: CASSGGLAGTHEQYF. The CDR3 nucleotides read TGTGCCAGCAGCGGGGGACTAGCGGGAACACACGAGCAGTACTTC.

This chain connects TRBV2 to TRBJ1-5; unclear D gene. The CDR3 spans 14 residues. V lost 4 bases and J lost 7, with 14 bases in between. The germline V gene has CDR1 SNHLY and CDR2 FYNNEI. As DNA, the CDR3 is TGTGCCAGCAGTGCTCTGTCCCCGTTCCAGCCCCAGCATTTT. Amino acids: CASSALSPFQPQHF.

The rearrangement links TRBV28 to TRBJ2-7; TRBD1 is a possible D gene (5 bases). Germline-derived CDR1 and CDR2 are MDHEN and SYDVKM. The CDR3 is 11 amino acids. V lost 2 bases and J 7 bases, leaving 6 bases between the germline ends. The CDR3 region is CASSLRGEQYF. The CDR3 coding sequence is TGTGCCAGCAGTTTAAGGGGTGAGCAGTACTTC.

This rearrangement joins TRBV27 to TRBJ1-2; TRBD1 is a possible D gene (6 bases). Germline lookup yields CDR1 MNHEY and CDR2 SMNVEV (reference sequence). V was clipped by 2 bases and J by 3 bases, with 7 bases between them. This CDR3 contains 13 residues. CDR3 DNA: TGTGCCAGCAGTTTAAGACAGGACTATGGCTACACCTTC. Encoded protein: CASSLRQDYGYTF.

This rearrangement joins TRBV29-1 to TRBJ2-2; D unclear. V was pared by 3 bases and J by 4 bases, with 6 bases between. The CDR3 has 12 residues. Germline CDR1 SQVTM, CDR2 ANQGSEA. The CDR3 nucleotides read TGCAGCGTTGATGAGCTCACCGGGGAGCTGTTTTTT. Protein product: CSVDELTGELFF.

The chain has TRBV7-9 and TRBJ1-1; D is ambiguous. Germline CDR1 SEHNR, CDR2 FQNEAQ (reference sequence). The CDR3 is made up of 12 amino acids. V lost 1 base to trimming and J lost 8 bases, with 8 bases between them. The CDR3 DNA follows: TGTGCCAGCAGCTTAGGAGCCTCCGAAGCTTTCTTT. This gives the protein CASSLGASEAFF.

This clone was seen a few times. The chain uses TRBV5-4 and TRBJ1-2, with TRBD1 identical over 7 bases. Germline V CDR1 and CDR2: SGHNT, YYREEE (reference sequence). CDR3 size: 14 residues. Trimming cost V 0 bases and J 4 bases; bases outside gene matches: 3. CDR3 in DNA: TGTGCCAGCAGCTTGGGGACAGGCTCCTATGGCTACACCTTC. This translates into CASSLGTGSYGYTF.

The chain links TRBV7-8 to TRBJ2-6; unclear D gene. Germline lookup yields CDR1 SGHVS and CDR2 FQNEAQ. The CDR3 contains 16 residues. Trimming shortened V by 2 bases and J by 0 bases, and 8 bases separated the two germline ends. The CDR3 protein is CASSLLPSSGANVLTF. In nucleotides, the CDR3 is TGTGCCAGCAGCTTACTCCCCTCCTCTGGGGCCAACGTCCTGACTTTC. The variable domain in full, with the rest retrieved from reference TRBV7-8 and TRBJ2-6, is GAGVSQSPRYKVAKRGQDVALRCDPISGHVSLFWYQQALGQGPEFLTYFQNEAQLDKSGLPSDRFFAERPEGSVSTLKIQRTQQEDSAVYLCASSLLPSSGANVLTFGAGSRLTVL.

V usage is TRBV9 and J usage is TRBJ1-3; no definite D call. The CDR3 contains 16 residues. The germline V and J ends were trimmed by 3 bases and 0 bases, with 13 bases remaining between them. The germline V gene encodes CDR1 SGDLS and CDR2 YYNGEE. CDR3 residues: CASSAQPSFSGNTIYF. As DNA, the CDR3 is TGTGCCAGCAGCGCACAGCCGTCCTTCTCTGGAAACACCATATATTTT.